This T cell receptor beta chain was captured by sequencing in a study of shared clonotypes between healthy human individuals. Study at large: CD4 naive and memory got three plates each, CD8 naive two, CD8 memory one.

Concerning this clone itself: Its antigen remains unidentified.

Findings and limits, study-wide: Despite large depth, rarefaction showed incomplete sorted-subset sequencing.

This table comes from immunoSEQ multiplex PCR, and its TCRdb copy is limited to in-frame clones, with some not included. The data hold 2 million to 2.5 million clones, with under 97% observed a single time. The material sequenced was naive CD4+ T cells sorted from blood. Subset meaning: CD45RA+ positively selected. The sequence came from a man between 18 and 35 years old in good health.

This CDR3 is CASSLGLLGADTQYF. The CDR3 DNA sequence: TGTGCCAGCAGCTTGGGACTCCTCGGCGCAGATACGCAGTATTTT. The chain links TRBV5-4 to TRBJ2-3, with D unresolved. The CDR3 spans 15 residues. V was cut by 0 bases and J by 4 bases, with 12 bases left in between. Germline assignment: CDR1 SGHNT and CDR2 YYREEE (reference sequence).